This T cell receptor beta chain was recorded in a study of T cell clusters in autoimmune cytopenias. Findings of the study overall: Comparing secondary cytopenia with chronic lymphocytic leukemia showed no cluster-lack signature, apparently masked by lymphoma repertoire.

TRB rearrangements were amplified by touch-down multiplex PCR with mixed TRB-A/B primers. TCRdb re-called the multiplex PCR reads; every CDR3 protein appears as one record, without DNA. This sample's table has fewer than 3,000 distinct CDR3 sequences. Worth noting for this clonotype: Antigen: not known.

Germline V gene data show CDR1 as KGHSH and CDR2 as LQKENI. CDR3 size: 16 residues. Each sample's input was roughly 230 ng genomic DNA, roughly 38,000 genome equivalents. This clonotype was sampled from a human donor with an autoimmune cytopenia or autoimmune hepatitis (not recorded which). Sequencing was carried out using peripheral blood. V gene TRBV18 combines with J gene TRBJ2-2; TCRdb gives TRBD2 as the D gene, but with no DNA this cannot be confirmed. The CDR3 loop is CASSPPGGANTGELFF.